Below, 24 T cell receptor beta chains from the same sample are listed, as sequenced in a study of cytomegalovirus exposure and HLA in healthy donors. Primers for the PCR totalled 60 Vbeta and 13 Jbeta. Sequenced by immunoSEQ multiplex PCR; TCRdb stores in-frame clones only, minus some. The data hold about 72,000 clones, with roughly four fifths observed a single time. What was sequenced was PBMCs. All receptors come from a human donor in good health.

In this sample, this clone turned up a few times. This chain joins TRBV7-9 and TRBJ1-2; weak D call: TRBD1 (5 bases). The V end was cut by 3 bases, the J end by 1 base, with 9 bases between. CDR1 and CDR2 (germline): SEHNR, FQNEAQ (reference sequence). CDR3 size: 14 residues. CDR3 DNA: TGTGCCAGCAGCTTCGAAGGGGATAACTATGGCTACACCTTC. Protein: CASSFEGDNYGYTF. The variable domain in full, completed from reference TRBV7-9 and TRBJ1-2, reads DTGVSQNPRHKITKRGQNVTFRCDPISEHNRLYWYRQTLGQGPEFLTYFQNEAQLEKSRLLSDRFSAERPKGSFSTLEIQRTEQGDSAMYLCASSFEGDNYGYTFGSGTRLTVV.

The rearrangement joins TRBV5-1 to TRBJ1-2, with 11 bases fitting TRBD1. CDR1 and CDR2 from the germline V gene are SGHRS and YFSETQ. Trimming cost V 0 bases and J 5 bases; bases outside gene matches: 0. This CDR3 is built from 14 residues. CDR3 amino acids: CASSLGDRGYGYTF. As DNA, the CDR3 is TGCGCCAGCAGCTTGGGGGACAGGGGGTATGGCTACACCTTC.

The chain carries TRBV5-4 and TRBJ1-1; D might be TRBD1 (6 bases). CDR3 size: 13 residues. The V end was cut by 2 bases, the J end by 5 bases, with 10 bases between. Per the germline V gene, CDR1 is SGHNT and CDR2 is YYREEE (reference sequence). The CDR3 is CASSLNTGTEAFF. The DNA of the CDR3 is TGTGCCAGCAGCTTAAACACAGGGACTGAAGCTTTCTTT.

J is TRBJ2-2 and V is TRBV25-1, with D tentatively TRBD2 (5 bases). Germline-derived CDR1 and CDR2 are MGHDK and SYGVNS. CDR3 length: 14 residues. Deletions cut 8 bases from V and 1 base from J, with 11 bases between. The chain's CDR3 is CASCRAGNTGELFF. CDR3 nucleotides: TGTGCCAGCTGCCGGGCGGGGAACACCGGGGAGCTGTTTTTT.

The chain uses TRBV27 and TRBJ2-3; TRBD1 is a possible D gene (5 bases). V lost 5 bases to trimming and J lost 1 base, with 13 bases between them. The V gene's germline CDR1 is MNHEY and CDR2 SMNVEV (reference sequence). The CDR3 is made up of 15 amino acids. CDR3 sequence: CASSLGLGGTDTQYF. The CDR3 region has the DNA TGTGCCAGCAGTCTGGGGCTAGGGGGCACAGATACGCAGTATTTT.

This sequence joins TRBV4-2 and TRBJ1-3; D unclear. The ends were cut back, 2 bases at V and 1 base at J, with 15 bases in the middle. This CDR3 contains 17 residues. The germline gives CDR1 LGHNA, CDR2 YNFKEQ. The CDR3 region has the DNA TGTGCCAGCAGCCAATCTACGGGGAGCATGTCTGGAAACACCATATATTTT. Its protein is CASSQSTGSMSGNTIYF.

The V call is TRBV5-1, the J call TRBJ1-1, with 7 bases aligning to TRBD1. The CDR3 is made up of 15 amino acids. J was trimmed by 1 base and V by 1 base; bases with no gene match: 4. Germline CDR1 and CDR2: SGHRS and YFSETQ. CDR3 region: CASSLSGTANTEAFF. The CDR3 bases are TGCGCCAGCAGCTTGTCTGGGACAGCGAACACTGAAGCTTTCTTT.

The rearrangement links TRBV28 to TRBJ2-7, with 7 positions matching TRBD2. CDR1 and CDR2 from the germline V gene are MDHEN and SYDVKM. Germline trimming cut 3 bases from V and 4 bases from J; bases unmatched to any gene: 6. The CDR3 sequence is 14 residues long. This CDR3 reads CASSFIGGGYEQYF. CDR3 nucleotide sequence: TGTGCCAGCAGTTTTATTGGCGGGGGTTACGAGCAGTACTTC.

This chain joins TRBV6-5 and TRBJ1-6; possibly TRBD1 for D (5 bases). The CDR3 runs 15 residues. Per germline, CDR1 MNHEY and CDR2 SVGAGI. V shed 2 bases and J shed 2 bases, with 7 bases lying between them. As DNA, the CDR3 is TGTGCCAGCAGTTACCGGGGGGCCTATAATTCACCCCTCCACTTT. It is translated as CASSYRGAYNSPLHF.

The count of this clone is one. The genes are TRBV14 and TRBJ1-3; no definite D call. There are 13 residues in the CDR3. Germline V gives CDR1 SGHDN, CDR2 FVKESK. Trimming removed 2 bases from V and 10 bases from J, with 12 bases in between. The DNA of the CDR3 is TGTGCCAGCAGCCAATCAGGTCCATCGACCATATATTTT. This gives the protein CASSQSGPSTIYF. The full variable domain, completed using reference TRBV14 and TRBJ1-3, is EAGVTQFPSHSVIEKGQTVTLRCDPISGHDNLYWYRRVMGKEIKFLLHFVKESKQDESGMPNNRFLAERTGGTYSTLKVQPAELEDSGVYFCASSQSGPSTIYFGEGSWLTVV.

This clone was seen a handful of times. CDR3 bases: TGTGCCAGCAGCTCCCGACAGTACACTGAAGCTTTCTTT. Its translation: CASSSRQYTEAFF. V is TRBV7-7 and J is TRBJ1-1; TRBD1 might be the D (5 bases). The germline V and J ends were trimmed by 4 bases and 3 bases, with 9 bases remaining between them. The CDR3 consists of 13 residues. Germline CDR1 is SSHAT and CDR2 is FNYEAQ (reference sequence).

This CDR3 reads CASSDTGSPNQPQHF. Written as DNA, the CDR3 is TGTGCCAGCAGTGACACAGGGAGTCCCAATCAGCCCCAGCATTTT. The rearrangement joins TRBV2 to TRBJ1-5, with D possibly TRBD1 on 6 matching bases. Trimming shortened V by 3 bases and J by 3 bases, and 12 bases separated the two germline ends. CDR3 size: 15 residues. Germline assignment: CDR1 SNHLY and CDR2 FYNNEI.

This clone was detected only a few times. The gene calls are TRBV19 and TRBJ1-2; D is possibly TRBD1 (6 bases). This CDR3 comprises 15 residues. Trimming stripped 6 bases from V and 5 bases from J, with 19 bases between. Per germline, CDR1 LNHDA and CDR2 SQIVND (reference sequence). The CDR3 reads CASRDRTRSFYGYTF. The DNA for the CDR3 is TGTGCCAGTAGAGACAGGACCCGAAGTTTTTATGGCTACACCTTC.

The chain joins TRBV27 to TRBJ2-7, with D maybe TRBD2 (6 bases). The CDR3 is 14 amino acids. Trimming left V 6 bases short and J 2 bases short, with 14 bases between. CDR1 and CDR2 from the germline V gene are MNHEY and SMNVEV (reference sequence). In nucleotides, the CDR3 is TGTGCCAGCAGCGCGGCGGGGTCCCCCTACGAGCAGTACTTC. Its protein is CASSAAGSPYEQYF.

CDR3 region: CASSLEGRGQTDTQYF. In DNA form, the CDR3 reads TGTGCCAGCAGCTTGGAGGGCAGGGGGCAAACAGATACGCAGTATTTT. The chain uses TRBV5-8 and TRBJ2-3, with TRBD1 matching 8 bases. This CDR3 has 16 residues. Germline V gene data show CDR1 as SGHTS and CDR2 as YDEGEE. Unmatched junction bases numbered 6, after V lost 0 bases and J lost 3 bases. The full variable domain, with the rest looked up from reference TRBV5-8 and TRBJ2-3, is EAGVTQSPTHLIKTRGQQATLRCSPISGHTSVYWYQQALGLGLQFLLWYDEGEERNRGNFPPRFSGRQFPNYSSELNVNALELEDSALYLCASSLEGRGQTDTQYFGPGTRLTVL.

This clone was seen a handful of times. V is TRBV30 and J is TRBJ1-4, with 8 bases lining up with TRBD1. The junction had 9 bases not matched to a gene; V was cut back by 3 bases and J by 6 bases. The CDR3 has 15 residues. CDR1 and CDR2 from the germline V gene are GTSNPN and SVGIG (reference sequence). CDR3: CAWSGQGIFDEKLFF. CDR3 coding DNA: TGTGCCTGGAGCGGACAGGGAATTTTTGATGAAAAACTGTTTTTT. The variable domain in full, with the rest retrieved from reference TRBV30 and TRBJ1-4, is SQTIHQWPATLVQPVGSPLSLECTVEGTSNPNLYWYRQAAGRGLQLLFYSVGIGQISSEVPQNLSASRPQDRQFILSSKKLLLSDSGFYLCAWSGQGIFDEKLFFGSGTQLSVL.

The chain uses TRBV7-2 and TRBJ2-5, with 14 positions matching TRBD2. After removal of 3 bases from V and 2 bases from J, the junction contained 8 bases not matched to a gene. The CDR3 has 18 residues. Germline assignment: CDR1 SGHTA and CDR2 FQGNSA. Here the CDR3 DNA reads TGTGCCAGCAGCTTGACGACTAGCGGGGGGGCGAGACAAGAGACCCAGTACTTC. It is translated as CASSLTTSGGARQETQYF. Full variable domain (rest looked up from reference TRBV7-2 and TRBJ2-5): GAGVSQSPSNKVTEKGKDVELRCDPISGHTALYWYRQSLGQGLEFLIYFQGNSAPDKSGLPSDRFSAERTGGSVSTLTIQRTQQEDSAVYLCASSLTTSGGARQETQYFGPGTRLLVL.

The gene calls are TRBV4-1 and TRBJ1-2; 11 nucleotides align to TRBD1. CDR1 is MGHRA, CDR2 YSYEKL, per germline. CDR3 length: 15 amino acids. The J segment lost 9 bases and the V segment lost 1 base, leaving 7 bases of the junction unmatched. CDR3 sequence: CASSQGDRGRDSYTF. The DNA for the CDR3 is TGCGCCAGCAGCCAAGGGGACAGGGGGAGAGATAGCTACACCTTC.

Concerning this clone itself: An end of the junction differs from the germline gene, which may be a read error. This rearrangement joins TRBV30 to TRBJ1-2, with a tentative D call TRBD1 (6 bases). The CDR3 loop spans 15 amino acids. Germline CDR1 and CDR2: GTSNPN and SVGIG (reference sequence). For the CDR3, the DNA is TGTGCCTGGAGTGTTTTATCGGTCGGTGTTGGGGGCTACCCCTTC. As protein: CAWSVLSVGVGGYPF.

The chain carries TRBV5-5 and TRBJ1-6, with D unclear. The CDR3 has 16 residues. The germline CDR1 and CDR2 sequences are SGHKS and YYEKEE (reference sequence). The germline V and J ends were trimmed by 0 bases and 0 bases, with 7 bases remaining between them. The CDR3 nucleotides read TGTGCCAGCAGCTTGGACTGGAGCTCCTATAATTCACCCCTCCACTTT. Translation: CASSLDWSSYNSPLHF.

The genes are TRBV19 and TRBJ2-3, with D possibly being TRBD2 (6 bases). The length of the CDR3 is 14 residues. V was pared by 2 bases and J by 4 bases, with 10 bases between. Germline CDR1 and CDR2: LNHDA and SQIVND (reference sequence). CDR3 region: CASSITGVPDTQYF. The CDR3 nucleotides read TGTGCCAGTAGTATAACGGGGGTACCAGATACGCAGTATTTT.

The chain links TRBV7-8 to TRBJ2-2; tentative D call: TRBD1 (7 bases). The CDR3 loop spans 15 amino acids. In germline, CDR1 is SGHVS, CDR2 FQNEAQ. V lost 4 bases, J lost 7 bases, and 16 bases lay in between. The CDR3 loop reads CASSSEGAPDGELFF. CDR3 DNA sequence: TGTGCCAGCAGCTCGGAGGGGGCGCCCGACGGGGAGCTGTTTTTT.

The CDR3 nucleotides are TGCGCCAGCAGCACCGGGACAATTGGCTACGAGCAGTACTTC. Translating it yields CASSTGTIGYEQYF. The chain recombines TRBV5-1 with TRBJ2-7; D is perhaps TRBD1 (6 bases). V lost 4 bases to trimming and J lost 3 bases, with 14 bases between them. The CDR3 totals 14 residues. Germline CDR1 is SGHRS and CDR2 is YFSETQ.

The chain combines TRBV9 with TRBJ2-6; D is unresolved. Trimming took off 0 bases at V and 0 bases at J, with 13 bases between the two ends. CDR1 is SGDLS and CDR2 is YYNGEE in the germline V gene. This CDR3 has 18 amino acids. CDR3 sequence: CASSVGGSRSSGANVLTF. CDR3 nucleotides: TGTGCCAGCAGCGTAGGAGGCAGTAGATCCTCTGGGGCCAACGTCCTGACTTTC. Full variable domain (remainder filled in from reference TRBV9 and TRBJ2-6): DSGVTQTPKHLITATGQRVTLRCSPRSGDLSVYWYQQSLDQGLQFLIQYYNGEERAKGNILERFSAQQFPDLHSELNLSSLELGDSALYFCASSVGGSRSSGANVLTFGAGSRLTVL.